In this sample, the clone carrying this T cell receptor beta chain turned up once. Each patient's relapse followed autologous stem cell transplantation, and brentuximab vedotin exposure varied. This sample stems from a study of PD-1 blockade in classical Hodgkin lymphoma. V lost 4 bases, J lost 4 bases, and 9 bases stayed unmatched. Germline lookup yields CDR1 SGHRS and CDR2 YFSETQ. CDR3 size: 15 residues. Data came from immunoSEQ multiplex PCR; TCRdb stores just in-frame clones and leaves some out. The repertoire holds roughly 90,000 clones, around 81% seen once, with less than 20% in the top ten. The sample in question was peripheral blood mononuclear cells (PBMCs), obtained before the second cycle of nivolumab. The clonotype comes from a human donor with classical Hodgkin lymphoma. The chain combines TRBV5-1 with TRBJ2-7; 9 bases fit TRBD2. In DNA form, the CDR3 reads TGCGCCAGCAGCGACATAGCGGGAGCTCCTTACGAGCAGTACTTC. Its translation is CASSDIAGAPYEQYF.